These 16 T cell receptor beta chains were all obtained from the same sample, sequenced in a study of blood T cell repertoires in COVID-19. Produced via immunoSEQ multiplex PCR; TCRdb's table is partial and in-frame only. The table records 68,000 or so clones, around 86% of them present only once. What was sequenced was peripheral blood. These receptors all come from a man aged 45-65 years with active COVID-19.

The J gene is TRBJ2-2, the V gene TRBV5-1; 8 bases line up with TRBD1. The V segment lost 0 bases and the J segment 5 bases; nucleotides outside the gene matches: 6. Germline V lookup: CDR1 SGHRS, CDR2 YFSETQ. The CDR3 extends over 16 amino acids. CDR3 DNA sequence: TGCGCCAGCAGCTTGGCTCAGGGGGCAATGACCGGGGAGCTGTTTTTT. Amino acids: CASSLAQGAMTGELFF.

The V call is TRBV7-3, the J call TRBJ2-7; 7 nucleotides line up with TRBD2. V was clipped by 2 bases and J by 2 bases; unmatched bases: 6. CDR1 is SGHTA, CDR2 FQGTGA, per germline. The CDR3 is 15 amino acids. Written as DNA, the CDR3 is TGTGCCAGCAGCTTACGCGGGAGCGCAACCTACGAGCAGTACTTC. Its translation: CASSLRGSATYEQYF.

The rearrangement uses TRBV28 and TRBJ1-3; D is perhaps TRBD1 (6 bases). Germline V gene sequence: CDR1 MDHEN, CDR2 SYDVKM. CDR3 length equals 17 residues. Between the trimmed V and J ends, which lost 3 bases and 0 bases, there was a span of 15 bases. This chain's CDR3 is CASSLGGGRSSGNTIYF. DNA of the CDR3: TGTGCCAGCAGTTTGGGGGGGGGCCGTAGCTCTGGAAACACCATATATTTT.

The chain joins TRBV4-2 to TRBJ2-7; D is possibly TRBD2 (7 bases). V lost 0 bases, J lost 7 bases, and 10 bases lay in between. This CDR3 is built from 13 residues. Germline V gene data show CDR1 as LGHNA and CDR2 as YNFKEQ. CDR3: CASSQEGGREQYF. The CDR3 region has the DNA TGTGCCAGCAGCCAAGAGGGGGGGCGGGAGCAGTACTTC.

This rearrangement joins TRBV7-2 to TRBJ2-3; 9 bases agree with TRBD2. Per germline, CDR1 SGHTA and CDR2 FQGNSA. The CDR3 covers 17 residues. With V trimmed by 0 bases and J by 7 bases, 11 bases remained unmatched. The CDR3 sequence is CASSLARGREGPHTQYF. The CDR3, as DNA: TGTGCCAGCAGCTTAGCGCGCGGGCGGGAGGGACCTCATACGCAGTATTTT.

The chain carries TRBV5-4 and TRBJ1-1; tentatively, D is TRBD1 (5 bases). V was cut by 0 bases and J by 3 bases, with 9 bases left in between. Germline assignment: CDR1 SGHNT and CDR2 YYREEE (reference sequence). The CDR3 runs to 14 residues. The DNA of the CDR3 is TGTGCCAGCAGCTTGGGGGGCAGGGACACTGAAGCTTTCTTT. Its protein is CASSLGGRDTEAFF.

The chain links TRBV19 to TRBJ2-1; possibly TRBD2 for D (6 bases). V dropped 5 bases and J dropped 7 bases, with 12 bases sitting between them. Germline CDR1 reads LNHDA; CDR2 reads SQIVND (reference sequence). The CDR3 loop spans 13 amino acids. CDR3 amino acids: CASSYGRLNEQFF. CDR3 sequence (DNA): TGTGCCAGTAGTTACGGGAGATTGAATGAGCAGTTCTTC.

This chain uses TRBV27 with TRBJ2-7; TRBD1 matches 8 bases. There are 16 residues in the CDR3. The junction had 13 bases not matched to a gene; V was cut back by 6 bases and J by 3 bases. Germline lookup yields CDR1 MNHEY and CDR2 SMNVEV (reference sequence). CDR3 residues: CASRPYRDRTSYEQYF. CDR3 nucleotides: TGTGCCAGCAGACCTTACCGGGACAGGACAAGCTACGAGCAGTACTTC.

The rearrangement links TRBV7-2 to TRBJ2-4; 7 bases agree with TRBD2. Trimming cost V 5 bases and J 10 bases; bases outside gene matches: 14. Germline CDR1 reads SGHTA; CDR2 reads FQGNSA. The CDR3 is made up of 15 amino acids. CDR3 sequence reads: CASSQGLGGYGIQYF. Here the CDR3 DNA reads TGTGCCAGCAGCCAAGGTTTGGGGGGGTACGGGATTCAGTACTTC.

The CDR3 DNA follows: TGTGCCAGCACCCTGGGCGGCACAGATACGCAGTATTTT. This sequence encodes CASTLGGTDTQYF. This chain uses TRBV2 with TRBJ2-3; D gene ambiguous. Trimming shortened V by 7 bases and J by 1 base, and 9 bases separated the two germline ends. The CDR3 loop spans 13 amino acids. Germline V CDR1 and CDR2: SNHLY, FYNNEI. Together with reference TRBV2 and TRBJ2-3, the CDR3 gives the full variable domain: EPEVTQTPSHQVTQMGQEVILRCVPISNHLYFYWYRQILGQKVEFLVSFYNNEISEKSEIFDDQFSVERPDGSNFTLKIRSTKLEDSAMYFCASTLGGTDTQYFGPGTRLTVL.

The rearrangement joins TRBV6-6 to TRBJ2-3; maybe TRBD1 (6 bases). The CDR3 runs 14 residues. Germline loops: CDR1 MNHNY, CDR2 SVGAGI (reference sequence). Trimming took 2 bases from V and 2 from J, leaving 8 bases between them. CDR3 loop: CASSYGQNTDTQYF. The CDR3 DNA is TGTGCCAGCAGTTACGGACAGAACACAGATACGCAGTATTTT.

The chain recombines TRBV6-4 with TRBJ2-1, with D tentatively TRBD2 (6 bases). The germline V gene encodes CDR1 MRHNA and CDR2 SNTAGT. This CDR3 comprises 16 residues. Between the trimmed V and J ends, which lost 3 bases and 3 bases, there was a span of 15 bases. The DNA for the CDR3 is TGTGCCAGCAGTGAAAGGGCCGGCGGGAACTACAATGAGCAGTTCTTC. Translated: CASSERAGGNYNEQFF.

The chain employs TRBV4-3 and TRBJ2-5, with D possibly matching TRBD2 (6 bases). The CDR3 runs 16 residues. Germline CDR1 is LGHNA and CDR2 is YSLEER. Trimming removed 4 bases from V and 4 bases from J, with 19 bases in between. The CDR3: CASSRELGQGGETQYF. The CDR3 DNA is TGCGCCAGCAGCCGCGAACTGGGGCAGGGAGGAGAGACCCAGTACTTC.

The chain employs TRBV7-2 and TRBJ2-3; D is ambiguous. The CDR3 loop spans 13 amino acids. Germline assignment: CDR1 SGHTA and CDR2 FQGNSA. Trimming took off 0 bases at V and 5 bases at J, with 6 bases between the two ends. The CDR3 bases are TGTGCCAGCAGCTTAGCGGCTAGAGATACGCAGTATTTT. Translated: CASSLAARDTQYF.

The V gene is TRBV5-4, the J gene TRBJ2-1, with D possibly being TRBD2 (6 bases). V lost 4 bases, J lost 0 bases, and 14 bases lay in between. This CDR3 is built from 16 residues. Germline CDR1 SGHNT, CDR2 YYREEE (reference sequence). CDR3 loop: CASSMGGASSYNEQFF. The CDR3 DNA follows: TGTGCCAGCAGCATGGGGGGAGCCAGCTCCTACAATGAGCAGTTCTTC. Supplemented by reference TRBV5-4 and TRBJ2-1, the full variable domain reads ETGVTQSPTHLIKTRGQQVTLRCSSQSGHNTVSWYQQALGQGPQFIFQYYREEENGRGNFPPRFSGLQFPNYSSELNVNALELDDSALYLCASSMGGASSYNEQFFGPGTRLTVL.

The sample holds a few counts of this clone. The chain recombines TRBV4-3 with TRBJ2-6, with a weak D call TRBD2 (5 bases). Germline loops: CDR1 LGHNA, CDR2 YSLEER. The V and J ends lost 1 base and 3 bases respectively, with 10 bases between them. This CDR3 contains 16 residues. The CDR3 DNA reads TGCGCCAGCAGCCAAGTCGAGGGAAGTGGGGCCAACGTCCTGACTTTC. It codes for CASSQVEGSGANVLTF.